This T cell receptor beta chain was captured by sequencing in a study of blood T cells in healthy people across ages. Study-wide points: More naive CD4+ cells and higher diversity marked long-lived donors relative to aged donors.

This clonotype was recorded a few times. The antigen remains unidentified. Primers used in a second PCR of about 6 to 12 cycles were a sample-barcoded 5' primer and a J-beta primer mix. Each cDNA was tagged by a template-switch adaptor containing 12 random nucleotides. TCRdb passed the 5' RACE reads through MiXCR, listing each CDR3 protein once. Of 1.8 million or so distinct CDR3 sequences in the sample, 35% to 50% were seen once. V lost 7 bases and J lost 0, with 9 bases in between. The CDR3 is 13 residues long. Germline loops: CDR1 LGHNA, CDR2 YSLEER. The sequence was collected from a human donor in good health. Sequencing used blood. The chain joins TRBV4-3 to TRBJ1-1; D not certain. The CDR3 is CASKENMNTEAFF. Written as DNA, the CDR3 is TGCGCCAGCAAGGAGAACATGAACACTGAAGCTTTCTTT.